This passage covers 26 T cell receptor beta chains from one sample sequenced in a study of T cell responses to AZD1222 COVID-19 vaccine. Measured with immunoSEQ multiplex PCR; TCRdb has only the in-frame clones, and not every one. Found here are more than 100,000 clones, around 91% of them singletons; the top ten hold around 1.7%. Here the sequenced sample was peripheral blood, taken on day 0 of AZD1222 vaccination. These receptor sequences come from an adult in good health.

CDR3 region: CASSRDITYNEQFF. The CDR3 nucleotides are TGCGCCAGCAGCCGGGACATCACCTACAATGAGCAGTTCTTC. This chain joins TRBV5-1 and TRBJ2-1, with D perhaps TRBD1 (6 bases). Germline CDR1 SGHRS, CDR2 YFSETQ. The CDR3 runs to 14 residues. Trimming pared 4 bases from V and 2 bases from J, leaving 10 bases between.

V usage is TRBV5-1 and J usage is TRBJ1-2; a weak D match, TRBD1 (5 bases). V lost 4 bases and J 8 bases, leaving 30 bases between the germline ends. Germline CDR1 and CDR2: SGHRS and YFSETQ. The CDR3 covers 18 residues. The CDR3 coding sequence is TGCGCCAGCAGCCGCACGGGAGTGGGGACCCACGTTTTCGACGGCTACACCTTC. It codes for CASSRTGVGTHVFDGYTF.

The gene calls are TRBV5-1 and TRBJ2-2; 8 bases are shared with TRBD2. This CDR3 has 14 residues. V shed 5 bases and J 4 bases; nucleotides not matched to a gene: 4. Germline V gene data show CDR1 as SGHRS and CDR2 as YFSETQ. CDR3: CASRVSGVTGELFF. The CDR3 DNA reads as TGCGCCAGCAGGGTTAGCGGGGTCACCGGGGAGCTGTTTTTT.

The V gene is TRBV19, the J gene TRBJ2-3, with a weak D call TRBD1 (5 bases). The CDR3 runs 15 residues. Germline V gene data show CDR1 as LNHDA and CDR2 as SQIVND (reference sequence). Deletions cut 10 bases from V and 8 bases from J, with 25 bases between. CDR3 sequence: CATRLGADRPGTQYF. The CDR3 DNA reads as TGTGCCACACGATTAGGGGCGGACCGCCCAGGTACGCAGTATTTT. Looking up the rest from reference TRBV19 and TRBJ2-3 gives the full variable domain: DGGITQSPKYLFRKEGQNVTLSCEQNLNHDAMYWYRQDPGQGLRLIYYSQIVNDFQKGDIAEGYSVSREKKESFPLTVTSAQKNPTAFYLCATRLGADRPGTQYFGPGTRLTVL.

This clone has a single count. This chain connects TRBV5-8 to TRBJ2-3, with 13 bases matching TRBD2. Germline CDR1 is SGHTS and CDR2 is YDEGEE. The ends lost 4 bases at V and 0 bases at J; junction bases unmatched: 11. This CDR3 contains 19 residues. CDR3 sequence reads: CASSRGLAGVTSSTDTQYF. CDR3 sequence (DNA): TGTGCCAGCAGCCGCGGACTAGCGGGGGTTACCTCTAGCACAGATACGCAGTATTTT.

J is TRBJ1-3 and V is TRBV18; no clear D. Per the germline V gene, CDR1 is KGHSH and CDR2 is LQKENI. V dropped 2 bases and J dropped 3 bases, with 8 bases sitting between them. The CDR3 has 14 amino acids. DNA for the CDR3: TGTGCCAGCTCACCAACAGACATTGGAAACACCATATATTTT. Protein product: CASSPTDIGNTIYF.

The rearrangement uses TRBV5-5 and TRBJ2-5, with a tentative D call TRBD2 (5 bases). Germline values: CDR1 SGHKS, CDR2 YYEKEE (reference sequence). V dropped 4 bases and J dropped 5 bases, with 15 bases sitting between them. The CDR3 runs 14 residues. The CDR3, as DNA: TGTGCCAGCAGCCCATTGAGGGCCAGCGAGACCCAGTACTTC. It codes for CASSPLRASETQYF.

This clone was recorded only once. This sequence joins TRBV19 and TRBJ2-4; TRBD2 matches at 8 bases. There are 17 residues in the CDR3. Looked up from germline, CDR1 is LNHDA and CDR2 is SQIVND (reference sequence). The ends lost 5 bases at V and 2 bases at J; junction bases unmatched: 11. The CDR3 nucleotides read TGTGCCAGTAGTTTTTGGAGTAGCGGGGCCACCAAAAACATTCAGTACTTC. Translation gives CASSFWSSGATKNIQYF. The variable domain in full, with the rest retrieved from reference TRBV19 and TRBJ2-4, is DGGITQSPKYLFRKEGQNVTLSCEQNLNHDAMYWYRQDPGQGLRLIYYSQIVNDFQKGDIAEGYSVSREKKESFPLTVTSAQKNPTAFYLCASSFWSSGATKNIQYFGAGTRLSVL.

The gene calls are TRBV10-3 and TRBJ1-2; D perhaps matches TRBD1 (5 bases). V was clipped by 2 bases and J by 4 bases, with 14 bases between them. The CDR3 is 15 residues long. CDR1 ENHRY and CDR2 SYGVKD come from the germline V gene. The CDR3 sequence: CAISETGRTSYGYTF. CDR3 sequence (DNA): TGTGCCATCAGTGAGACAGGTCGAACAAGCTATGGCTACACCTTC.

This rearrangement joins TRBV6-4 to TRBJ2-1; 8 bases match TRBD2. There are 13 residues in the CDR3. Trimming removed 7 bases from V and 8 bases from J; junction bases left unmatched: 7. CDR1 MRHNA and CDR2 SNTAGT come from the germline V gene. CDR3 sequence reads: CASNQREGDEQFF. CDR3 DNA sequence: TGTGCCAGCAATCAACGGGAGGGCGATGAGCAGTTCTTC.

This clone was counted only a few times. The CDR3 here is CAIGTSGKSSYNEQFF. CDR3 bases: TGTGCCATCGGGACTAGCGGGAAGAGCTCCTACAATGAGCAGTTCTTC. The chain carries TRBV24-1 and TRBJ2-1; 13 bases line up with TRBD2. The germline gives CDR1 KGHDR, CDR2 SFDVKD. V shed 11 bases, J shed 0 bases, and the junction held 6 bases outside the gene matches. The CDR3 spans 16 residues.

The V gene is TRBV19, the J gene TRBJ1-5; a possible D gene is TRBD1 (5 bases). The CDR3 runs 16 residues. V was pared by 8 bases and J by 2 bases, with 19 bases between. Per the germline V gene, CDR1 is LNHDA and CDR2 is SQIVND (reference sequence). The CDR3 sequence: CASGAFNPGGNQPQHF. Written as DNA, the CDR3 is TGTGCCAGTGGGGCCTTCAACCCAGGAGGCAATCAGCCCCAGCATTTT.

This chain joins TRBV6-5 and TRBJ1-5, with 7 bases matching TRBD1. Losses at the gene ends were 5 bases for V and 6 bases for J; bases not matched to a gene: 4. Germline V lookup: CDR1 MNHEY, CDR2 SVGAGI. This CDR3 region has 13 residues. The CDR3 spells CASSNYRGQPQHF. The CDR3 DNA reads TGTGCCAGCAGTAACTACAGGGGTCAGCCCCAGCATTTT.

The V and J genes are TRBV11-2 and TRBJ1-2; 10 bases are shared with TRBD1. The CDR3 extends over 15 amino acids. In germline, CDR1 is SGHAT, CDR2 FQNNGV. V gave up 1 base and J gave up 4 bases; unmatched junction bases: 3. CDR3 region: CASSLGQGAFYGYTF. DNA for the CDR3: TGTGCCAGCAGCTTAGGACAGGGGGCGTTCTATGGCTACACCTTC.

The V and J genes are TRBV6-4 and TRBJ1-5; D is possibly TRBD1 (6 bases). The ends were cut back, 10 bases at V and 6 bases at J, with 19 bases in the middle. Germline CDR1 and CDR2: MRHNA and SNTAGT. CDR3 size: 14 residues. The CDR3 spells CATTGKGTRQPQHF. CDR3 bases: TGTGCCACAACAGGGAAGGGGACACGTCAGCCCCAGCATTTT.

The chain is built from TRBV5-5 and TRBJ1-1, with TRBD1 identical over 10 bases. Germline V gives CDR1 SGHKS, CDR2 YYEKEE (reference sequence). The junction had 10 bases not matched to a gene; V was cut back by 0 bases and J by 11 bases. The CDR3 has 15 amino acids. CDR3 loop: CASSLGTGGLPGAFF. Here the CDR3 DNA reads TGTGCCAGCAGCTTGGGGACAGGGGGACTTCCTGGGGCTTTCTTT.

The DNA of the CDR3 is TGCGCCAGCAGCTTGGGCGCGAGCTCCTACAATGAGCAGTTCTTC. It translates to CASSLGASSYNEQFF. V and J are TRBV5-1 and TRBJ2-1; no reliable D call. Germline V gene sequence: CDR1 SGHRS, CDR2 YFSETQ. V was shortened by 0 bases and J by 0 bases, with 7 bases between the two germline ends. The CDR3 totals 15 residues.

CDR3: CASSLAGFGELFF. The DNA of the CDR3 is TGTGCCAGCAGCTTAGCGGGGTTCGGGGAGCTGTTTTTT. This sequence joins TRBV7-9 and TRBJ2-2; the D is unclear. This CDR3 has 13 amino acids. V was trimmed by 0 bases and J by 7 bases, leaving 6 bases between them. Germline V gives CDR1 SEHNR, CDR2 FQNEAQ (reference sequence).

The chain carries TRBV19 and TRBJ2-4; 12 bases line up with TRBD1. With 5 bases clipped from V and 4 bases from J, the junction kept 9 bases outside the gene matches. The CDR3 is 17 residues long. CDR1 and CDR2 (germline): LNHDA, SQIVND (reference sequence). CDR3 DNA sequence: TGTGCCAGTAGTTTACCCGGGACAGGGGGCTCTAAAAACATTCAGTACTTC. Its translation is CASSLPGTGGSKNIQYF. Filled out from reference TRBV19 and TRBJ2-4, the complete variable domain reads DGGITQSPKYLFRKEGQNVTLSCEQNLNHDAMYWYRQDPGQGLRLIYYSQIVNDFQKGDIAEGYSVSREKKESFPLTVTSAQKNPTAFYLCASSLPGTGGSKNIQYFGAGTRLSVL.

This clone was counted a single time. The chain carries TRBV5-5 and TRBJ1-1; D not resolved. The CDR3 is 14 amino acids. Germline V gene sequence: CDR1 SGHKS, CDR2 YYEKEE (reference sequence). Trimming took 2 bases from V and 1 from J, leaving 9 bases between them. The CDR3 DNA reads TGTGCCAGCAGCTTATCACGACAGAACACTGAAGCTTTCTTT. This sequence encodes CASSLSRQNTEAFF.

The rearrangement uses TRBV12-5 and TRBJ1-4; D ambiguous. The CDR3 length is 11 residues. Germline loops: CDR1 LGHNT, CDR2 FRNRAP. Trimming shortened V by 1 base and J by 7 bases, and 1 base separated the two germline ends. CDR3 loop: CASGLGEKLFF. Here the CDR3 DNA reads TGTGCTAGTGGTTTGGGTGAAAAACTGTTTTTT.

The V call is TRBV6-5, the J call TRBJ1-5; a possible D gene is TRBD1 (5 bases). This CDR3 has 14 amino acids. Germline CDR1 and CDR2: MNHEY and SVGAGI. V shed 10 bases and J shed 5 bases, with 18 bases lying between them. The DNA of the CDR3 is TGTGCCACCGGAGAGGGGATTGTGTATCAGCCCCAGCATTTT. This sequence encodes CATGEGIVYQPQHF.

The rearrangement links TRBV5-4 to TRBJ1-5; a possible D gene is TRBD1 (5 bases). V was cut by 2 bases and J by 12 bases, with 12 bases left in between. Germline V lookup: CDR1 SGHNT, CDR2 YYREEE (reference sequence). The CDR3 spans 12 residues. Here the CDR3 DNA reads TGTGCCAGCAGCTTCCCCGGGGGGGTCCAGCATTTT. As protein: CASSFPGGVQHF.

The chain carries TRBV21-1 and TRBJ1-5; TRBD1 is the table's D call, not checked against the DNA. TRBV21-1 is assigned pseudogene status. This CDR3 contains 17 residues. In DNA form, the CDR3 reads TGTGCCAGCAGCAAATGGGATCCCCGCCAACAGGGCCAGCCCCAGCATTTT. This gives the protein CASSKWDPRQQGQPQHF.

J is TRBJ2-1 and V is TRBV7-2; D might be TRBD2 (5 bases). V was cut by 2 bases and J by 7 bases, with 15 bases left in between. CDR1 is SGHTA, CDR2 FQGNSA, per germline. The length of the CDR3 is 15 residues. CDR3 protein: CASSLPEYGSNEQFF. DNA for the CDR3: TGTGCCAGCAGCTTACCTGAGTATGGGAGTAATGAGCAGTTCTTC.

This chain joins TRBV5-5 and TRBJ2-7; 7 bases align to TRBD1. CDR3 length equals 12 residues. Germline CDR1 is SGHKS and CDR2 is YYEKEE (reference sequence). The junction had 3 bases not matched to a gene; V was cut back by 2 bases and J by 7 bases. The CDR3 loop is CASSLEGAEQYV. CDR3 nucleotide sequence: TGTGCCAGCAGCTTAGAGGGGGCTGAGCAGTACGTC.